Given below is one T cell receptor beta chain in context. Its antigen is currently unknown. This record belongs to a study of regulatory dendritic cells for organ transplantation. For the study at large: Day 6 dendritic cell cultures were stimulated with LPS.

TCRdb keeps only in-frame clones here, not all; method: immunoSEQ multiplex PCR. Here the sample spans thousands of clones, roughly three fifths being singletons. Allogeneic regulatory or mature dendritic cells were co-cultured for more than 4 days with CFSE-labeled sorted T cells at 1:10. CDR1 is SGHTS, CDR2 YDEGEE, per germline. CDR3 length: 15 amino acids. Losses at the gene ends were 3 bases for V and 2 bases for J; bases not matched to a gene: 6. Sequenced sample: memory CD8+ T cells from blood cultured with dendritic cells. Regarding subset: CD45RO+ memory T cells. This chain connects TRBV5-8 to TRBJ2-7, with 9 bases matching TRBD2. This TCR was recovered from a human donor in good health. The CDR3 sequence is CASSSLAGITYEQYF. The CDR3 nucleotides read TGTGCCAGCAGCTCCCTAGCGGGGATAACCTACGAGCAGTACTTC.